This T cell receptor beta chain was documented in a study of OX40 agonist ivuxolimab in advanced cancers. Looking at the study overall: Ivuxolimab, an agonist antibody against OX40 (CD134), was given to patients. The study, taken as a whole, reports: The study observed clonal expansion of CD4+ and CD8+ blood T cells by week 6 at 0.1 to 3.0 mg/kg. Low levels of normalized T-cell clonal expansion also appeared in some nonresponders. Individuals who were partial responders at 0.1-3.0 mg/kg had clonal expansion that ranked among the lowest.

Germline assignment: CDR1 MNHEY and CDR2 SVGAGI. This CDR3 is built from 14 residues. V was clipped by 10 bases and J by 0 bases, with 16 bases between them. Method: immunoSEQ multiplex PCR; TCRdb's copy keeps in-frame clones and lacks some. The sample includes fewer than 90,000 clones, about nine tenths of them seen just once. This clone was observed once. Its antigen is currently unknown. The specimen comprised CD4+ or CD8+ T cells sorted from blood, sampled in a trial of the OX40 agonist ivuxolimab. The TCR comes from an adult with an advanced solid tumor such as melanoma, head and neck, liver or kidney cancer. V usage is TRBV6-5 and J usage is TRBJ2-7; D is perhaps TRBD1 (6 bases). CDR3 sequence reads: CATSDRWSSYEQYF. DNA of the CDR3: TGTGCCACTTCAGACAGGTGGAGCTCCTACGAGCAGTACTTC.